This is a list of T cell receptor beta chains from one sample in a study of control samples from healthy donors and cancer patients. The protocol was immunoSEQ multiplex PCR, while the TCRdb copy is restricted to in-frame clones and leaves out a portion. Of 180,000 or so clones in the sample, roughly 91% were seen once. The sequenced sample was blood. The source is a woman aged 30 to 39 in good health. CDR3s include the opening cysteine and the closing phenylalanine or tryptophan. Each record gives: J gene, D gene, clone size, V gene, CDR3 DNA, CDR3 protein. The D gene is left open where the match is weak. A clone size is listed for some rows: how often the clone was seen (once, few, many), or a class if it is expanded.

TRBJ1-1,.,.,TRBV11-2,TGTGCCAGCAGCTTCAGGGCGAGGACTGAAGCTTTCTTT,CASSFRARTEAFF
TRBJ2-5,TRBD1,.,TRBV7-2,TGTGCCAGCAGCGCGGACAGGGGGGAGACCCAGTACTTC,CASSADRGETQYF
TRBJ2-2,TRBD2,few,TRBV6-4,TGTGCCAGCAGTGCTGGACTAGACACCGGGGAGCTGTTTTTT,CASSAGLDTGELFF
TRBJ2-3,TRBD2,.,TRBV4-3,TGCGCCAGCAGCCAAGATCTAGCGGGAGGGCCCGATACGCAGTATTTT,CASSQDLAGGPDTQYF
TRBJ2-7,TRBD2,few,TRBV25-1,TGTGCCAGCAGTGAATATGGCGGGAGGGCTTTCGAGCAGTACTTC,CASSEYGGRAFEQYF
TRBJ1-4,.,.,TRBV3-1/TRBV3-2,TGTGCCAGCAGCCGGGCAGGAGGTAATGAAAAACTGTTTTTT,CASSRAGGNEKLFF
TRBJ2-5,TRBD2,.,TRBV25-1,TGTGCCAGCAGTCCCGGACTGTTAGCGGGAGGGGAGGAGACCCAGTACTTC,CASSPGLLAGGEETQYF
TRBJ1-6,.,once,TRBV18,TGTGCCAGCTCACAGGGAGATTCACCCCTCCACTTT,CASSQGDSPLHF
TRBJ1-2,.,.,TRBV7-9,TGTGCCAGCAGCTTAGCCGGCTACACCTTC,CASSLAGYTF
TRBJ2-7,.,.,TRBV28,TGTGCCAGCAGTTTATGGGACAGACCCTACGAGCAGTACTTC,CASSLWDRPYEQYF
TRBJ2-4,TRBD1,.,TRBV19,TGTGCCAGTAGGCAACAGGGGCCAGCCAAAAACATTCAGTACTTC,CASRQQGPAKNIQYF
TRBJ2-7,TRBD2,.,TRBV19,TGTGCCAGTAGATTAGCGGGAGTAGGCGAGCAGTACTTC,CASRLAGVGEQYF
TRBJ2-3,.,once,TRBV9,TGTGCCAGCAGCCCCCAGGCCCCTTCCACAGATACGCAGTATTTT,CASSPQAPSTDTQYF
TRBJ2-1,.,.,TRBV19,TGTGCCAGTAGTAGGGCAGGGAGCTCCTACAATGAGCAGTTCTTC,CASSRAGSSYNEQFF
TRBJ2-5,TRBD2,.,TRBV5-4,TGTGCCAGCAGCGTAGCGGGGGACCAAGAGACCCAGTACTTC,CASSVAGDQETQYF
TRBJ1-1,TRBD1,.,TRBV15,TGTGCCACCAGCAGAGAGGACAGGGGGTACACTGAAGCTTTCTTT,CATSREDRGYTEAFF
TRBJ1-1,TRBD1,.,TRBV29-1,TGCAGCGTCTCGACAGGGATCACTGAAGCTTTCTTT,CSVSTGITEAFF
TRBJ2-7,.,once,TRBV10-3,TGTGCCATCAAACAGACCTACGAGCAGTACTTC,CAIKQTYEQYF
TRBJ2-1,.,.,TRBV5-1,TGCGCCAGCAGCACCAGGGGAGACAATGAGCAGTTCTTC,CASSTRGDNEQFF
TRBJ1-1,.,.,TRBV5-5,TGTGCCAGCAGCGCCGACAGGCTAGGGACTGAAGCTTTCTTT,CASSADRLGTEAFF
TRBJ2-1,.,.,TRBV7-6,TGTGCCAGCAGCGCCGGGACAACCTCCTACAATGAGCAGTTCTTC,CASSAGTTSYNEQFF
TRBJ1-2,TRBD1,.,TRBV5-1,TGCGCCAGCAGCTTGGGGGGACAGGACTATGGCTACACCTTC,CASSLGGQDYGYTF